This T cell receptor beta chain originates from a study of blood T cell repertoires in COVID-19. About the research overall: Acute and convalescent COVID-19 specimens originated in the United States, Italy and Spain. PBMCs, B-cell-depleted T cells, or T cells were the source of the cDNA or gDNA that made up the material.

V dropped 5 bases and J dropped 2; count of bases not matched to a gene: 8. This CDR3 is 16 amino acids long. CDR1 MGHRA and CDR2 YSYEKL come from the germline V gene. This clone was counted a single time. The repertoire was sequenced with immunoSEQ multiplex PCR; TCRdb's copy has only in-frame clones and lacks some. This table holds 400,000 to 550,000 clones, around 89% found once. This chain connects TRBV4-1 to TRBJ2-1; TRBD2 agrees at 8 bases. This TCR was recovered from a woman aged 25 to 45 with acute or convalescent COVID-19. The specimen was peripheral blood. In DNA, the CDR3 is TGCGCCAGCAGCAGGGGAGAGGGACTAGCCTACAATGAGCAGTTCTTC. It yields the protein CASSRGEGLAYNEQFF.